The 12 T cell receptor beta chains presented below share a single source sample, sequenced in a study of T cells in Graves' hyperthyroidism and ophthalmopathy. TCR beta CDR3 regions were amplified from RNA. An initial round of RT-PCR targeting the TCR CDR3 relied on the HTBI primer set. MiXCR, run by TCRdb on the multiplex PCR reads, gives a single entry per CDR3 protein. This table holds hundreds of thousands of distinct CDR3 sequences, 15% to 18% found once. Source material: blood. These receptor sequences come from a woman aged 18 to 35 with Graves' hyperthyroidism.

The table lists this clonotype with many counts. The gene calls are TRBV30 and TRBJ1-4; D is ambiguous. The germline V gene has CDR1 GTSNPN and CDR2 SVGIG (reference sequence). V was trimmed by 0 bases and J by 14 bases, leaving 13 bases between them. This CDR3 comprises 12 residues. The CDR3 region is CAWSVLDRPLFF. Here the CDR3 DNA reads TGTGCCTGGAGTGTACTCGACCGCCCTCTGTTTTTT.

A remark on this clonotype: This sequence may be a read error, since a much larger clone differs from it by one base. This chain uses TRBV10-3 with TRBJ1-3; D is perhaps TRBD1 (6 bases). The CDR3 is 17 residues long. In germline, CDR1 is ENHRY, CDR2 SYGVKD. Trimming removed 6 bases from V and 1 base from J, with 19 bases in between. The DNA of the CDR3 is TGTGCCATCAGCCTTAATGACAGGCTAGAGTCTGGAAACACCATATATTTT. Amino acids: CAISLNDRLESGNTIYF.

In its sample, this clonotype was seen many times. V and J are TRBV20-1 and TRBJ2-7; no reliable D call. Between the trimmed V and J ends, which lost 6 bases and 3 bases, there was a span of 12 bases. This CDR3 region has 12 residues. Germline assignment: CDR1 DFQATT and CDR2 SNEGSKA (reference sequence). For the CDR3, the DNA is TGCAGTGCGCTTACTTCCTACTACGAGCAGTACTTC. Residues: CSALTSYYEQYF.

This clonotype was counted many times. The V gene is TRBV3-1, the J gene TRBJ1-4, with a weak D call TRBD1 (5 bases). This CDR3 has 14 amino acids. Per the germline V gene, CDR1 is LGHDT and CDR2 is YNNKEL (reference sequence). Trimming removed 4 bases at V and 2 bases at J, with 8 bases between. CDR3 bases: TGTGCCAGCAGCCGAAGGGACACTAATGAAAAACTGTTTTTT. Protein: CASSRRDTNEKLFF.

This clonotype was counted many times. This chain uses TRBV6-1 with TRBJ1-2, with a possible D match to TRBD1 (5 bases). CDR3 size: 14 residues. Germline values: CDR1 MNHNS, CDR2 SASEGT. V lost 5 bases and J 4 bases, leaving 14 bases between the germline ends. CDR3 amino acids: CASSNQGGGYGYTF. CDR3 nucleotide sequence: TGTGCCAGCAGTAATCAGGGTGGCGGCTATGGCTACACCTTC.

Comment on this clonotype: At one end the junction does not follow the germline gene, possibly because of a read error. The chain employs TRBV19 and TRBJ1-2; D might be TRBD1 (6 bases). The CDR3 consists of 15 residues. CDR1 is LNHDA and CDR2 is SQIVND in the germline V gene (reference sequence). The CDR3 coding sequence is TGTGCCAGTAGTATTGGACAGCCGCTGGGCTATGGCTGCACCTTC. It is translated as CASSIGQPLGYGCTF.

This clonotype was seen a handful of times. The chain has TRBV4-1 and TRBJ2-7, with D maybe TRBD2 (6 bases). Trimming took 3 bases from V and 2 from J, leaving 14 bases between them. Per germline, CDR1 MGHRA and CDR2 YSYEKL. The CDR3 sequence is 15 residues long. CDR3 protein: CASSHRGTGTYEQYF. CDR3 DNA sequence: TGCGCCAGCAGCCACCGCGGGACGGGGACCTACGAGCAGTACTTC.

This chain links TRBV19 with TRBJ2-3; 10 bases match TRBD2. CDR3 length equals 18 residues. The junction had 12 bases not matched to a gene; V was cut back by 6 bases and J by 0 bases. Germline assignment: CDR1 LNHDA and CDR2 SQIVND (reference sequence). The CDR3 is CASSSWASGRGSTDTQYF. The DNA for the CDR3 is TGTGCCAGTAGCTCTTGGGCTAGCGGGAGAGGGAGCACAGATACGCAGTATTTT.

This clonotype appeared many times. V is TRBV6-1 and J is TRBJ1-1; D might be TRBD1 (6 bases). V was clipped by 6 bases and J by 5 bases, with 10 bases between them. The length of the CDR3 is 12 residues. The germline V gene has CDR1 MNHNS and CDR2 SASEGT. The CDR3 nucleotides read TGTGCCAGCAGCTACGGACAGACTGAAGCTTTCTTT. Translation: CASSYGQTEAFF.

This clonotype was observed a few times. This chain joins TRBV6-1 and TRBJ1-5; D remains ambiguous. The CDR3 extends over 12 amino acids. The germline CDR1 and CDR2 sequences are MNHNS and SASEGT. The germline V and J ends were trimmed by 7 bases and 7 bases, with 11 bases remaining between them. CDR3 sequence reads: CASNNPSQPQHF. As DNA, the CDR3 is TGTGCCAGCAACAACCCGAGCCAGCCCCAGCATTTT.

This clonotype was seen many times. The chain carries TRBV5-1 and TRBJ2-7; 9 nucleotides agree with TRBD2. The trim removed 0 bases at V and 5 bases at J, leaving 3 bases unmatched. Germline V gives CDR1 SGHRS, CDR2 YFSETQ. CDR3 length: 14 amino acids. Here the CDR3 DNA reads TGCGCCAGCAGCTTGGGGCGGGAGGGCCACGAGCAGTACTTC. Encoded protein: CASSLGREGHEQYF.

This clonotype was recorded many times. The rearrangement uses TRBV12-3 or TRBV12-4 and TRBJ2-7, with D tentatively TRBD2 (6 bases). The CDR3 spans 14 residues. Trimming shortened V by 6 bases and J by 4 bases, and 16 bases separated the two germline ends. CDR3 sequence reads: CASSRDSPPYEQYF. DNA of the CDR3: TGTGCCAGCAGCCGGGACTCCCCGCCGTACGAGCAGTACTTC.